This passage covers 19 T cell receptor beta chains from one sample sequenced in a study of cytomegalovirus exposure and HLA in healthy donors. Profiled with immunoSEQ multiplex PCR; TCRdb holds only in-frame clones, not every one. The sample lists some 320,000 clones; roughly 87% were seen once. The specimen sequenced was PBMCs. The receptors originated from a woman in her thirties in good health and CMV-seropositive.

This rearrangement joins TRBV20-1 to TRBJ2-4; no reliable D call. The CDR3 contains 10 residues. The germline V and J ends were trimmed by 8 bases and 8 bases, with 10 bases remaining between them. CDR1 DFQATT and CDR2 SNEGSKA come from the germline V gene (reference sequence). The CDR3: CSLLLDIQYF. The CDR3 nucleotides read TGCAGTTTACTCCTTGACATTCAGTACTTC.

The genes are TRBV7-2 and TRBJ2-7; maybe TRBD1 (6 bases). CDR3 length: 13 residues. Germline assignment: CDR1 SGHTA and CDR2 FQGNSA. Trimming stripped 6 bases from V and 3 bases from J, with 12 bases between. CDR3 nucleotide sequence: TGTGCCAGCAGGGCACAGGGATACTACGAGCAGTACTTC. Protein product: CASRAQGYYEQYF.

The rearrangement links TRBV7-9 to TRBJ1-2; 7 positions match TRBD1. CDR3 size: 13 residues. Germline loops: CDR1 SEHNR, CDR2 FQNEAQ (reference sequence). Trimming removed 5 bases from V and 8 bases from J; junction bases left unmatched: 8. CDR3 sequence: CASSPDRAVGYTF. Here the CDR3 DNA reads TGTGCCAGCAGCCCAGACAGGGCGGTAGGCTACACCTTC.

The chain's CDR3 is CAISEGGTGNNEQFF. The CDR3 nucleotides are TGTGCCATCAGTGAGGGGGGGACAGGGAACAATGAGCAGTTCTTC. The genes are TRBV10-3 and TRBJ2-1, with 9 bases matching TRBD1. The V gene end was trimmed by 2 bases and the J gene end by 5 bases; junction bases not matched to a gene: 4. The CDR3 covers 15 residues. Looked up from germline, CDR1 is ENHRY and CDR2 is SYGVKD.

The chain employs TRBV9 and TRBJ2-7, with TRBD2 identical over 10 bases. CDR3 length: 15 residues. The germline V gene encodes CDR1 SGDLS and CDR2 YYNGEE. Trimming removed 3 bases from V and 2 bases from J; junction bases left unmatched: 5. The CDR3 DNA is TGTGCCAGCAGCGCCCTAGCGGGGGTTGCCTACGAGCAGTACTTC. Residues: CASSALAGVAYEQYF.

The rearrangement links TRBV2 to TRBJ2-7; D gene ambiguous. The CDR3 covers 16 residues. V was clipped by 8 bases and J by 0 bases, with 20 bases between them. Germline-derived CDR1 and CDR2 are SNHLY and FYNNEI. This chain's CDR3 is CASAPGPGLSSYEQYF. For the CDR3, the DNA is TGTGCCAGCGCCCCCGGGCCCGGGTTAAGCTCCTACGAGCAGTACTTC.

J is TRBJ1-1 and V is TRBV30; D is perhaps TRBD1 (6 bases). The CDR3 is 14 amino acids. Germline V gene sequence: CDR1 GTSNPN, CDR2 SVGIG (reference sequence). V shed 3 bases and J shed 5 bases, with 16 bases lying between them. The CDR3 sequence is CAWREVGDMTEAFF. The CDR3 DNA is TGTGCCTGGAGAGAGGTGGGGGACATGACTGAAGCTTTCTTT.

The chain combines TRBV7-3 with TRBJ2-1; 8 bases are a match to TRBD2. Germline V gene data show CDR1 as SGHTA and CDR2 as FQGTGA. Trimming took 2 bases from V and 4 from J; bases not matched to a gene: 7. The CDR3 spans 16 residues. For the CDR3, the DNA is TGTGCCAGCAGCTTACATCCTAGCGGGTTATACAATGAGCAGTTCTTC. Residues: CASSLHPSGLYNEQFF.

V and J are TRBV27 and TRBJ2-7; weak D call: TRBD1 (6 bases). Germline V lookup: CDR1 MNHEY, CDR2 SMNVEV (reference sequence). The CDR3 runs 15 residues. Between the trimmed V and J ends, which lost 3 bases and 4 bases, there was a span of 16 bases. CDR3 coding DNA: TGTGCCAGCAGTTTTGACGAGGACAGAATATACGAGCAGTACTTC. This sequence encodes CASSFDEDRIYEQYF.

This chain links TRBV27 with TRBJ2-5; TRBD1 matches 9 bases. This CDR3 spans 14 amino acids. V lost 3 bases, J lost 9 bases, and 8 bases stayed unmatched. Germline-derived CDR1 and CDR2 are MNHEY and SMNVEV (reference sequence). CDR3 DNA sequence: TGTGCCAGCAGTTTCGGACAGGGGCCCCAGGCCCAGTACTTC. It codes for CASSFGQGPQAQYF.

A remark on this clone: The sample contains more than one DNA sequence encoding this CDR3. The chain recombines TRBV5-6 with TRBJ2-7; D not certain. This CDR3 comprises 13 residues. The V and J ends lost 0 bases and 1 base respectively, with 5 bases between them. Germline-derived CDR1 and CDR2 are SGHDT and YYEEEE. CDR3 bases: TGTGCCAGCAGCTTGGGGAGATCCTACGAGCAGTACTTC. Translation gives CASSLGRSYEQYF.

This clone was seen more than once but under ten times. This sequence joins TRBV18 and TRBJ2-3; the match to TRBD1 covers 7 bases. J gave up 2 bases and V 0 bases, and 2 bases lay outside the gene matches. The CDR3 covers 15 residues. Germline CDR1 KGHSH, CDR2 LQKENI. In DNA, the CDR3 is TGTGCCAGCTCACCACCGGGACAGTACACAGATACGCAGTATTTT. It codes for CASSPPGQYTDTQYF. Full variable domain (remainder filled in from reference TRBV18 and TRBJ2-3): NAGVMQNPRHLVRRRGQEARLRCSPMKGHSHVYWYRQLPEEGLKFMVYLQKENIIDESGMPKERFSAEFPKEGPSILRIQQVVRGDSAAYFCASSPPGQYTDTQYFGPGTRLTVL.

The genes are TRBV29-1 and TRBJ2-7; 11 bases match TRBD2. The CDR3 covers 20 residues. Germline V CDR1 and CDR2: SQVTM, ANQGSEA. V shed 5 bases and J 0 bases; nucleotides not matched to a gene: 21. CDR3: CSVLRRRASGGPISSYEQYF. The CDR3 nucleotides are TGCAGCGTTCTGAGGAGGAGGGCTAGCGGGGGGCCAATTAGCTCCTACGAGCAGTACTTC.

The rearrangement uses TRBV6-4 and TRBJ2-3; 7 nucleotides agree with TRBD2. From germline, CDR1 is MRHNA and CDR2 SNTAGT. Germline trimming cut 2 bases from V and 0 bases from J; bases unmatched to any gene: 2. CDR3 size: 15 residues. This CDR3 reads CASSDSGESTDTQYF. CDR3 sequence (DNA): TGTGCCAGCAGTGACAGCGGGGAGAGCACAGATACGCAGTATTTT.

This CDR3 is CASSGQGRPQINYGYTF. DNA for the CDR3: TGTGCCAGCAGTGGCCAGGGCAGACCCCAGATTAACTATGGCTACACCTTC. The chain recombines TRBV6-4 with TRBJ1-2, with D perhaps TRBD1 (5 bases). Per the germline V gene, CDR1 is MRHNA and CDR2 is SNTAGT. V was pared by 4 bases and J by 1 base, with 19 bases between. The CDR3 covers 17 residues.

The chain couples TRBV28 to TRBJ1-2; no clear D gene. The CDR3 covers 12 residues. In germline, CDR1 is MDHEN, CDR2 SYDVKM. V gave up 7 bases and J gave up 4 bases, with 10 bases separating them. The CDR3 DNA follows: TGTGCCAGCAAGGTCCAGGTCTATGGCTACACCTTC. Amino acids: CASKVQVYGYTF.

DNA of the CDR3: TGTGCCAGCAGCTTAGCTAGCGGGGGAGATAACACCGGGGAGCTGTTTTTT. It specifies CASSLASGGDNTGELFF. The V call is TRBV11-1, the J call TRBJ2-2; 9 bases align to TRBD2. CDR1 is SGHAT, CDR2 FQDESV, per germline (reference sequence). The CDR3 loop spans 17 amino acids. The trim removed 0 bases at V and 2 bases at J, leaving 4 bases unmatched.

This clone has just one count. The CDR3 DNA is TGTGCCAGCAGCTTTGAGCGACGACAGGGAGAAAACGAGCAGTACTTC. Translation gives CASSFERRQGENEQYF. The V call is TRBV11-3, the J call TRBJ2-7; 7 nucleotides line up with TRBD1. After removal of 3 bases from V and 5 bases from J, the junction contained 13 bases not matched to a gene. Germline CDR1 is SGHNT and CDR2 is YENEEA. The CDR3 is 16 amino acids. The full variable domain, its missing parts supplied by reference TRBV11-3 and TRBJ2-7, is EAGVVQSPRYKIIEKKQPVAFWCNPISGHNTLYWYLQNLGQGPELLIRYENEEAVDDSQLPKDRFSAERLKGVDSTLKIQPAELGDSAVYLCASSFERRQGENEQYFGPGTRLTVT.

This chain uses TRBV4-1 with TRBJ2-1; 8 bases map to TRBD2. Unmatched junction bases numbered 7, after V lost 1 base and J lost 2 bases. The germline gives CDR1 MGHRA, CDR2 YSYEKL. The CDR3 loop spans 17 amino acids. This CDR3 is CASSQVLVLAAYNEQFF. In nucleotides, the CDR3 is TGCGCCAGCAGCCAAGTCCTGGTACTAGCGGCCTACAATGAGCAGTTCTTC.